The rows below give T cell receptor beta chains drawn from one sample of a study of blood T cell repertoires in COVID-19. TCRdb's copy holds only in-frame clones and misses some; the assay was immunoSEQ multiplex PCR. The sample includes about 140,000 clones, about 74% of them seen just once. Sequenced sample: peripheral blood. Receptors were obtained from a man aged 50 to 60 with acute or convalescent COVID-19. The CDR3 runs from the conserved cysteine through the conserved F or W. A D gene is named only where the DNA matches it firmly. Clone size is shown for a subset of rows, as once, few, many or a class of expanded clone.

>TRBJ2-5|.|.|TRBV15
TGTGCCACCAGCAGAGATCTGGGGGCTGGGGAGACCCAGTACTTC
CATSRDLGAGETQYF
>TRBJ1-1|.|.|TRBV19
TGTGCCAGTAGCACGACTGAATACACTGAAGCTTTCTTT
CASSTTEYTEAFF
>TRBJ1-1|.|.|TRBV4-1
TGCGCCAGCAGATCTACAGTAATGAACACTGAAGCTTTCTTT
CASRSTVMNTEAFF
>TRBJ1-4|.|.|TRBV27
TGTGCCAGCAGTCGGGAGTTCGGGAATGAAAAACTGTTTTTT
CASSREFGNEKLFF
>TRBJ1-2|.|few|TRBV19
TGTGCCAGTAGTATATCCGGGAGTGGAGGTGGCTACACCTTC
CASSISGSGGGYTF
>TRBJ1-6|.|.|TRBV9
TGTGCCAGCAGCGTAGACAGCAGCTCCTATAATTCACCCCTCCACTTT
CASSVDSSSYNSPLHF
>TRBJ1-4|.|.|TRBV5-1
TGCGCCAGCAGCCCCGGACAGAACTCTGAAAAACTGTTTTTT
CASSPGQNSEKLFF
>TRBJ2-1|.|.|TRBV12-2
TGTGCAAGTCGTTTTAGTGGCCCTATGAGGAGCTCCTACAATGAGCAGTTCTTC
CASRFSGPMRSSYNEQFF
>TRBJ1-4|.|.|TRBV25-1
TGTGCCAGCAGTCCATTGGGGCTGGCTAATGAAAAACTGTTTTTT
CASSPLGLANEKLFF
>TRBJ1-4|.|.|TRBV5-8
TGTGCCAGCAGCTTGGGCCGACTAGCAACTAATGAAAAACTGTTTTTT
CASSLGRLATNEKLFF
>TRBJ2-2|TRBD1|.|TRBV12-3/TRBV12-4
TGTGCCAGCAGGGACAGGGGTGGGGAGCTGTTTTTT
CASRDRGGELFF
>TRBJ1-3|.|.|TRBV25-1
TGTGCCAGCAGTGAAATCAGCTCTGGAAACACCATATATTTT
CASSEISSGNTIYF
>TRBJ2-7|.|.|TRBV7-2
TGTGCCAGCAGCTTAGGGCAGGGGAATGTCTACGAGCAGTACTTC
CASSLGQGNVYEQYF
>TRBJ1-3|.|few|TRBV9
TGTGCCAGCAGTCCCCCCAGGGGTTCTGGAAACACCATATATTTT
CASSPPRGSGNTIYF
>TRBJ1-5|.|.|TRBV2
TGTGCCAGCAGTGTACAGGAACTTTATAGCAATCAGCCCCAGCATTTT
CASSVQELYSNQPQHF
>TRBJ2-4|.|.|TRBV29-1
TGCAGCGTCGGGCGCGGACGGGGTTCGGAAAACATTCAGTACTTC
CSVGRGRGSENIQYF
>TRBJ1-2|TRBD1|.|TRBV18
TGTGCCAGCTCACCTGCGACAGGGGGCAGAAATGGCTACACCTTC
CASSPATGGRNGYTF
>TRBJ2-1|TRBD2|.|TRBV7-9
TGTGCCAGCAGCCCCCCCCGGGCTAGCGGGGCTAAATACAATGAGCAGTTCTTC
CASSPPRASGAKYNEQFF
>TRBJ1-4|.|.|TRBV6-5
TGTGCCAGCAGTATAGAGGTCGCAACTAATGAAAAACTGTTTTTT
CASSIEVATNEKLFF
>TRBJ1-1|TRBD1|once|TRBV7-9
TGTGCCAGCAGTAGACAGGGAATCACTGAAGCTTTCTTT
CASSRQGITEAFF
>TRBJ1-1|.|.|TRBV12-3/TRBV12-4
TGTGCCAGCAGTCCGGGAGAGAGGGACGCTTTCTTT
CASSPGERDAFF
>TRBJ2-1|.|.|TRBV19
TGTGCCAGTAGTACCACGGGGTACAATGAGCAGTTCTTC
CASSTTGYNEQFF
>TRBJ2-1|.|.|TRBV5-1
TGCGCCAGCAGCTTTGATCCGGATGAGCAGTTCTTC
CASSFDPDEQFF
>TRBJ2-3|TRBD2|.|TRBV6-1
TGTGCCAGCAGTGAAGCTCGGGGGAGGGCGACAGATACGCAGTATTTT
CASSEARGRATDTQYF
>TRBJ1-1|.|once|TRBV18
TGTGCCAGCTCACCAGGTCAGGGGATGAACACTGAAGCTTTCTTT
CASSPGQGMNTEAFF
>TRBJ2-1|.|.|TRBV5-1
TGCGCCAGCAGCTTGGGGCAGGGGAGTTACAATGAGCAGTTCTTC
CASSLGQGSYNEQFF
>TRBJ1-1|.|.|TRBV10-1
TGCGCCAGCAGTGTGGGCCTGAACACTGAAGCTTTCTTT
CASSVGLNTEAFF
>TRBJ1-1|.|.|TRBV27
TGTGCCAGCAGTTTTGGGGGGTTGACTGAAGCTTTCTTT
CASSFGGLTEAFF
>TRBJ1-1|TRBD1|.|TRBV9
TGTGCCAGCAGCGCGACAGGGGTCACTGAAGCTTTCTTT
CASSATGVTEAFF
>TRBJ1-5|.|.|TRBV28
TGTGCCAGCAGGCAACTTAATCAGCCCCAGCATTTT
CASRQLNQPQHF
>TRBJ1-2|.|.|TRBV6-1
TGTGCCAGCAGTGAAGCGCAGGGGACCTATGGCTACACCTTC
CASSEAQGTYGYTF
>TRBJ1-3|.|once|TRBV3-1/TRBV3-2
TGTGCCAGCAGCCAAGTCCGGATGAGGGGAAACACCATATATTTT
CASSQVRMRGNTIYF
>TRBJ2-5|.|.|TRBV18
TGTGCCAGCTCAACCCCGGGACTCCGCCAAGAGACCCAGTACTTC
CASSTPGLRQETQYF
>TRBJ2-7|.|.|TRBV5-1
TGCGCCAGCAGCTCGGGACAAACCTACGAGCAGTACTTC
CASSSGQTYEQYF
>TRBJ2-6|TRBD1|.|TRBV3-1/TRBV3-2
TGTGCCAGCAGCCATGACAGGGCTTCTGGGGCCAACGTCCTGACTTTC
CASSHDRASGANVLTF
>TRBJ2-2|.|.|TRBV5-1
TGCGCCAGCAGCTTGGGACAGTTGAACACCGGGGAGCTGTTTTTT
CASSLGQLNTGELFF
>TRBJ1-1|.|.|TRBV28
TGTGCCAGCACGGAAGGGACAAGAAACACTGAAGCTTTCTTT
CASTEGTRNTEAFF
>TRBJ1-5|.|.|TRBV7-8
TGTGCCAGCAGCTTTAGGGGTAGCAATCAGCCCCAGCATTTT
CASSFRGSNQPQHF
>TRBJ2-1|TRBD1|few|TRBV27
TGTGCCAGCAGTTTATCTGAAACAGGGGGTGTGAATGAGCAGTTCTTC
CASSLSETGGVNEQFF
>TRBJ2-7|TRBD1|few|TRBV27
TGTGCCAGCAGTTTAACGACAGGGAACGAGCAGTACTTC
CASSLTTGNEQYF
>TRBJ1-4|.|once|TRBV28
TGTGCCAGCAGTCCCGGGCGGGGGGCTAATGAAAAACTGTTTTTT
CASSPGRGANEKLFF
>TRBJ2-5|.|.|TRBV7-2
TGTGCCAGCAGCTTAGGGGGACTCCTACAAGAGACCCAGTACTTC
CASSLGGLLQETQYF
>TRBJ2-6|TRBD2|.|TRBV9
TGTGCCAGCAGCGCTAGCGGGGAGGTCGCTGGGGCCAACGTCCTGACTTTC
CASSASGEVAGANVLTF
>TRBJ1-3|TRBD1|once|TRBV19
TGTGCCAGTAGTCCGGACAGGGGGATTGGAGGAAACACCATATATTTT
CASSPDRGIGGNTIYF
>TRBJ1-4|TRBD1|.|TRBV18
TGTGCCAGCTCAACCGACGGGACAGGGGGGGGAAAACTGTTTTTT
CASSTDGTGGGKLFF
>TRBJ2-3|TRBD2|.|TRBV7-2
TGTGCCAGCAGCTTTTTACTAGCGGGGGGCCAAGATACGCAGTATTTT
CASSFLLAGGQDTQYF
>TRBJ2-3|TRBD2|.|TRBV11-2
TGTGCCAGCAGGCCAACAGCGGGGCCTTCAGATACGCAGTATTTT
CASRPTAGPSDTQYF
>TRBJ2-2|.|once|TRBV5-5
TGTGCCAGCAGCTTGGGACAGGATGACGGGGAGCTGTTTTTT
CASSLGQDDGELFF
>TRBJ1-1|.|.|TRBV2
TGTGCCAGCAGAGCCTGGTGGAACACTGAAGCTTTCTTT
CASRAWWNTEAFF
>TRBJ2-2|TRBD2|.|TRBV5-1
TGCGCCAGCAGCTCTAGCGGGGGCATCGGGGAGCTGTTTTTT
CASSSSGGIGELFF
>TRBJ1-4|TRBD1|few|TRBV10-3
TGTGCCATGCGACAGGGAGCTAATGAAAAACTGTTTTTT
CAMRQGANEKLFF
>TRBJ2-6|.|.|TRBV30
TGTGCCTGGGCGATCAGGCAGCTTGATTCTGGGGCCAACGTCCTGACTTTC
CAWAIRQLDSGANVLTF
>TRBJ2-7|TRBD2|.|TRBV6-5
TGTGCCAGCAGCCCAGCGGGGGGCTCCTACGAGCAGTACTTC
CASSPAGGSYEQYF
>TRBJ2-4|.|.|TRBV6-5
TGTGCCACCGGGTCCACCAAAAACATTCAGTACTTC
CATGSTKNIQYF